This TCR beta chain derives from a study of cytomegalovirus exposure and HLA in healthy donors. The PCR was carried out with 60 Vbeta primers and 13 Jbeta primers. TCRdb's table, derived via immunoSEQ multiplex PCR, lists solely in-frame clones and lacks some. The table includes 150,000 to 200,000 clones, less than 80% detected once. Germline-derived CDR1 and CDR2 are GTSNPN and SVGIG (reference sequence). The CDR3 runs 13 residues. Sample: PBMCs. V is TRBV30 and J is TRBJ1-2, with 8 bases aligning to TRBD1. This sequence originates from a man aged 40-50 years in good health and CMV-seronegative. The CDR3 reads CAAGQGRGYGYTF. CDR3 DNA: TGTGCTGCAGGACAGGGTAGGGGCTATGGCTACACCTTC.